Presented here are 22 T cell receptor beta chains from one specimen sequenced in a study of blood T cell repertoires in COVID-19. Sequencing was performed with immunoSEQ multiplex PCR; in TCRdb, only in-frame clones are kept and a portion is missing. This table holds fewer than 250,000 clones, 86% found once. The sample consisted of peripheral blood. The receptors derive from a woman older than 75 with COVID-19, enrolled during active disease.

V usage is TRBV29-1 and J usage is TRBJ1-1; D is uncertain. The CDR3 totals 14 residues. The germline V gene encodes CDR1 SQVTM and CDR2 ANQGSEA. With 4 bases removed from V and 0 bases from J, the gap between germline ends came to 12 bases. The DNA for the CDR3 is TGCAGCGTTGTTACCGTACAGATGAACACTGAAGCTTTCTTT. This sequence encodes CSVVTVQMNTEAFF.

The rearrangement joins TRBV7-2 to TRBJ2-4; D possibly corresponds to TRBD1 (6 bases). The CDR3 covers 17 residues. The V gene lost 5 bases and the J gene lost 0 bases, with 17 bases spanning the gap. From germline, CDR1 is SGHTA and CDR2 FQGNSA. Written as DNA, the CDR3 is TGTGCCAGCAGCCCTCGCCGGGACACAACAGCCAAAAACATTCAGTACTTC. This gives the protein CASSPRRDTTAKNIQYF.

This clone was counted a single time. CDR3 region: CASSLVEGNEQYF. The DNA for the CDR3 is TGTGCCAGCAGCTTAGTGGAGGGAAACGAGCAGTACTTC. V is TRBV7-7 and J is TRBJ2-7, with D tentatively TRBD2 (6 bases). Germline CDR1 SSHAT, CDR2 FNYEAQ (reference sequence). This CDR3 spans 13 amino acids. The ends were cut back, 1 base at V and 5 bases at J, with 9 bases in the middle.

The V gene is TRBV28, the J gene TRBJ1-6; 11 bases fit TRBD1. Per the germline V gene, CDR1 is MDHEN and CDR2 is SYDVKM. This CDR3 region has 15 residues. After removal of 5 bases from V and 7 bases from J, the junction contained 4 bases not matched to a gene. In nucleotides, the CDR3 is TGTGCCAGCAGTGGACAGGGGGCGCGCAATTCACCCCTCCACTTT. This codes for CASSGQGARNSPLHF.

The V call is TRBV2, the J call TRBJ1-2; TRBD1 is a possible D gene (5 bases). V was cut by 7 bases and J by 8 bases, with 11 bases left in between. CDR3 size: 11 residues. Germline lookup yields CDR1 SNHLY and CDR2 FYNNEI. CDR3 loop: CASNRDSGYTF. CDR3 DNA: TGTGCCAGCAATCGGGACTCGGGCTACACCTTC.

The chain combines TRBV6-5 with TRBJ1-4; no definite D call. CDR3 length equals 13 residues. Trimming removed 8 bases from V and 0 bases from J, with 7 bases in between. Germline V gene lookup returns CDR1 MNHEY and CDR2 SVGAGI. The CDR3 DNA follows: TGTGCCAGCCGGGTTGCAACTAATGAAAAACTGTTTTTT. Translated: CASRVATNEKLFF.

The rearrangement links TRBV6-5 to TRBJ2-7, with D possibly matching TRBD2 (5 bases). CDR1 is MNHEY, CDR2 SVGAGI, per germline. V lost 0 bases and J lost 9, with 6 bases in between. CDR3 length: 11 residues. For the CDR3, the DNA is TGTGCCAGCAGTTACTCGGGGAGGCAGTACGTC. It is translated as CASSYSGRQYV.

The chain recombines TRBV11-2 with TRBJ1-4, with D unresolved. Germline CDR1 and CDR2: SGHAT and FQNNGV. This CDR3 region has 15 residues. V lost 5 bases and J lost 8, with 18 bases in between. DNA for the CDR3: TGTGCCAGCAGCCCGAGGGCCGGGTCCGGCGAAAAACTGTTTTTT. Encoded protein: CASSPRAGSGEKLFF.

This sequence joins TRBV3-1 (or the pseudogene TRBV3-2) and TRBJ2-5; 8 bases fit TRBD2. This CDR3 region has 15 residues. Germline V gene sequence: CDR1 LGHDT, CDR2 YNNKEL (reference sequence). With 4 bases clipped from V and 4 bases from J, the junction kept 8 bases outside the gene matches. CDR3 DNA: TGTGCCAGCAGCCTCCCGGGTCTAGCGGGAGAGACCCAGTACTTC. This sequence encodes CASSLPGLAGETQYF.

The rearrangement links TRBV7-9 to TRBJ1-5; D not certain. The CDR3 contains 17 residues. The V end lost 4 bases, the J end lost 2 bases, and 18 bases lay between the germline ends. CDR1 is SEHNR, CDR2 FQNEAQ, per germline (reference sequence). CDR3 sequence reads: CASSSMGAGSGNQPQHF. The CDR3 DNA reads TGTGCCAGCAGCTCCATGGGTGCAGGCTCGGGCAATCAGCCCCAGCATTTT.

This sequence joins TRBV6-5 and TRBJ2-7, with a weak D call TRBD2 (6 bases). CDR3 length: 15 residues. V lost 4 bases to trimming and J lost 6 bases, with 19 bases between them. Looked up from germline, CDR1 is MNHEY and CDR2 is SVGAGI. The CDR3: CASSSQGTSGGEQYF. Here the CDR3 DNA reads TGTGCCAGCAGTTCCCAAGGGACGTCCGGGGGCGAGCAGTACTTC.

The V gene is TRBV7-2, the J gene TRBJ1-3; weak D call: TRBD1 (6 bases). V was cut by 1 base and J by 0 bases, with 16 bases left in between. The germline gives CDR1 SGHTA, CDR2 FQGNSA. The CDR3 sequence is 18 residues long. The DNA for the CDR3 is TGTGCCAGCAGCTTAGTCGGAGGGGGGGGGAGCTCTGGAAACACCATATATTTT. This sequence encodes CASSLVGGGGSSGNTIYF.

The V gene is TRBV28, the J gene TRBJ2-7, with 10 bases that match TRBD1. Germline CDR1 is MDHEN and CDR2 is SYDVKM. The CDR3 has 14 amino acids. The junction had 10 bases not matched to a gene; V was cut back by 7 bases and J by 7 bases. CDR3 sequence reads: CASTRQGAAGEQYV. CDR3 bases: TGTGCCAGCACCCGACAGGGGGCTGCTGGGGAGCAGTACGTC.

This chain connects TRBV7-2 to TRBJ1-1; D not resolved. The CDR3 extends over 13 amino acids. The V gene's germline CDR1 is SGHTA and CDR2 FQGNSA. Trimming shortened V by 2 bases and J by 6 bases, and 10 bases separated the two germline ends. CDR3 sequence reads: CASSLPERAEAFF. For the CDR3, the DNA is TGTGCCAGCAGCTTACCCGAGAGGGCTGAAGCTTTCTTT.

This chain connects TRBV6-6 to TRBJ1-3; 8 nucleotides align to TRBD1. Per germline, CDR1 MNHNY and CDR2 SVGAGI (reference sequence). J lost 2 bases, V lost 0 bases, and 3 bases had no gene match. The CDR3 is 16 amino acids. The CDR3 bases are TGTGCCAGCAGTTACTCGAGCAGGGGGCCTGGAAACACCATATATTTT. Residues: CASSYSSRGPGNTIYF.

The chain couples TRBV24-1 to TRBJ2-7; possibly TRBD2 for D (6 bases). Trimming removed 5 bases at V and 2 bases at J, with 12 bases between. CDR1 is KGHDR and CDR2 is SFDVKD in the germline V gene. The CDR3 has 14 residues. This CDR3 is CATSAGTQTYEQYF. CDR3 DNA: TGTGCCACCAGTGCCGGGACTCAAACCTACGAGCAGTACTTC.

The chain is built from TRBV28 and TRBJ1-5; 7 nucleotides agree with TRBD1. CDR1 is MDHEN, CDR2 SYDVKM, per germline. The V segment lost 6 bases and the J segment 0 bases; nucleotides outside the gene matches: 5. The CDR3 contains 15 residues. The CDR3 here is CASSRDSYSNQPQHF. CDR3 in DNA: TGTGCCAGCAGCCGGGACAGCTATAGCAATCAGCCCCAGCATTTT.

The DNA of the CDR3 is TGTGCCAGCAGCTTAGTGGGGACAGGGGGTAATCAGCCCCAGCATTTT. Amino acids: CASSLVGTGGNQPQHF. The rearrangement uses TRBV7-2 and TRBJ1-5; 11 bases line up with TRBD1. There are 16 residues in the CDR3. Losses at the gene ends were 1 base for V and 4 bases for J; bases not matched to a gene: 3. Germline CDR1 SGHTA, CDR2 FQGNSA.

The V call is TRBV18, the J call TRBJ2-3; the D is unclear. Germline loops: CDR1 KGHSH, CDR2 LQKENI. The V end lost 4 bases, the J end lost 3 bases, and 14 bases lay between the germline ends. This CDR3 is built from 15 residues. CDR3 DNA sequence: TGTGCCAGCTCACAGTCCCTCGCCGGGACAGATACGCAGTATTTT. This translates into CASSQSLAGTDTQYF.

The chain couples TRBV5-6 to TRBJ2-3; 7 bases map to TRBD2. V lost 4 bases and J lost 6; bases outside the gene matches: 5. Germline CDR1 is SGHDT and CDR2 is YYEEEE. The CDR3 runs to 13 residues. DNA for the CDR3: TGTGCCAGCAGCCTACTCGGGGGGGATACGCAGTATTTT. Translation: CASSLLGGDTQYF.

In DNA, the CDR3 is TGTGCCAGCAGCTTTCTCAGGGGGCTTGGGGCCAACGTCCTGACTTTC. Residues: CASSFLRGLGANVLTF. This rearrangement joins TRBV5-6 to TRBJ2-6, with 8 bases that match TRBD1. CDR1 is SGHDT, CDR2 YYEEEE, per germline. V shed 2 bases, J shed 3 bases, and the junction held 4 bases outside the gene matches. The CDR3 totals 16 residues.

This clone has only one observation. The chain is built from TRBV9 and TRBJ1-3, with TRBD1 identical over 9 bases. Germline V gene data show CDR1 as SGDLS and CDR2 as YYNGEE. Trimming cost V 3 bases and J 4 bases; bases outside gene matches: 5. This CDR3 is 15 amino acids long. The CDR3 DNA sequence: TGTGCCAGCAGCGCACAGGGGGCTAAAGGAAACACCATATATTTT. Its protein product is CASSAQGAKGNTIYF. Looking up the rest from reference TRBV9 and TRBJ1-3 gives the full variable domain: DSGVTQTPKHLITATGQRVTLRCSPRSGDLSVYWYQQSLDQGLQFLIQYYNGEERAKGNILERFSAQQFPDLHSELNLSSLELGDSALYFCASSAQGAKGNTIYFGEGSWLTVV.